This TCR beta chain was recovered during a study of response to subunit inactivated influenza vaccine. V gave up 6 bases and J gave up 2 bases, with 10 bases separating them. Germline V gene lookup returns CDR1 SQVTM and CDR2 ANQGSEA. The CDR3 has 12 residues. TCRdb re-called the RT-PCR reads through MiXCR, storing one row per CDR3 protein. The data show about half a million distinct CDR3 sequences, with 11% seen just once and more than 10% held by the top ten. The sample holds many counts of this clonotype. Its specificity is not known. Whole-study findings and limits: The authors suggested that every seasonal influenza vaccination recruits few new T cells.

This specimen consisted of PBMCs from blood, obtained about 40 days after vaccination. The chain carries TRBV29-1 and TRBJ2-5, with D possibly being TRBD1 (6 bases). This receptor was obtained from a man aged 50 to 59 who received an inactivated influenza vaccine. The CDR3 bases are TGCAGCGTCGGACAGCAACAAGAGACCCAGTACTTC. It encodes CSVGQQQETQYF. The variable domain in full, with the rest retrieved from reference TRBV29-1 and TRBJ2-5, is SAVISQKPSRDICQRGTSLTIQCQVDSQVTMMFWYRQQPGQSLTLIATANQGSEATYESGFVIDKFPISRPNLTFSTLTVSNMSPEDSSIYLCSVGQQQETQYFGPGTRLLVL.